The subject of this entry is one T cell receptor beta chain. The antigen is undetermined. Isolation of CD4+ naive, central memory, regulatory and stem cell-like memory cells was achieved by sorting via CD45RO/CCR7/CD25/CD127/CD95/CD27. The data are from a study of beta chain features in type 1 diabetes. Study-level information: Cell yields, gender and age were comparable in patients and healthy donors.

The whole isolated RNA underwent reverse transcription, so sequencing captured expressed TCRB transcripts. The method was immunoSEQ multiplex PCR; TCRdb's version includes in-frame clones alone and lacks a portion of them. The sample includes about 450,000 clones, 11% of them seen just once. Study-wide points: At VDJ recombination sites, type 1 diabetes patients had fewer insertions and more deleted nucleotides. Among patients, naive, central memory and Treg TCRB repertoires appeared more similar than among healthy donors.

Germline loops: CDR1 LNHDA, CDR2 SQIVND (reference sequence). V lost 6 bases to trimming and J lost 0 bases, with 15 bases between them. The CDR3 contains 17 residues. Sequencing input: naive CD4+ T cells from blood. The TCR comes from a woman aged 18-29 years in good health. V and J are TRBV19 and TRBJ2-6; D may be TRBD2 (5 bases). CDR3 coding DNA: TGTGCCAGTAGGAGCCGGGATAGATTCTCTGGGGCCAACGTCCTGACTTTC. Amino acids: CASRSRDRFSGANVLTF.